This T cell receptor beta chain was retrieved from a study of blood T cell repertoires in COVID-19. Across the whole study: Sites across the United States, Italy and Spain contributed samples from acute and convalescent COVID-19. T cells, B-cell-depleted T cells, or PBMCs provided the cDNA or gDNA that served as material.

In the original processing: Amplification with reference gene primers provided the estimates of nucleated cell counts. Measured with immunoSEQ multiplex PCR; TCRdb has only the in-frame clones, and not every one. Clone size and the V and J calls come from that table; the DNA yielded D and trimming. The data show 80,000 to 95,000 clones, about 71% seen once. This clonotype was sampled from a woman in her fifties or sixties with acute or convalescent COVID-19. The specimen sequenced was peripheral blood.

CDR3 sequence reads: CASSLARFQETQYF. The CDR3 region has the DNA TGTGCCAGCAGTTTGGCCAGGTTCCAAGAGACCCAGTACTTC. The chain combines TRBV27 with TRBJ2-5; D remains ambiguous. Trimming cost V 3 bases and J 1 base, with 9 bases left between them. Per the germline V gene, CDR1 is MNHEY and CDR2 is SMNVEV (reference sequence). This CDR3 is built from 14 residues.